This TCR beta chain is drawn from a study of T cell repertoires in cytomegalovirus infection. Each CDR3 protein gets one entry after TCRdb re-called the reads with MiXCR. This table has fewer than 200,000 distinct CDR3 sequences, under 25% appearing once. General study results and limits: There were carriers of CMV plus the relevant HLA, and cumulative public TCR beta family frequency identified them.

The CDR3 consists of 15 residues. Unmatched junction bases numbered 11, after V lost 6 bases and J lost 4 bases. Remarks on this clonotype: Its antigen is undetermined. A read error is possible here, since a much larger clone lies one base away.

The sequenced material came from PBMCs. The chain joins TRBV12-3 or TRBV12-4 to TRBJ1-2, with 7 bases fitting TRBD1. This sequence was found in a human donor in good health (CMV status not recorded). Some clones in this sample may be carry-over from other donors' samples. CDR3 sequence: CASRFDRVGPYGYTF. The CDR3 coding sequence is TGTGCCAGCAGATTCGACAGGGTGGGGCCCTATGGCTACACCTTC.